This T cell receptor (beta chain) appears in the sequencing data of a study of shared clonotypes between healthy human individuals. Study-level points and caveats: Memory subsets had estimated richness that was generally smaller than that of naive subsets. It was anticipated that sequencing depth would influence how many clonotypes donors shared.

Donors were healthy HIV-negative adults without recent acute infections or vaccinations. As to this clone: Its antigen is not known.

Sequencing was performed with immunoSEQ multiplex PCR; in TCRdb, only in-frame clones are kept and a portion is missing. This table holds about 1.5 million clones, 95% to 99% found once. V lost 0 bases, J lost 1 base, and 12 bases lay in between. CDR1 and CDR2 from the germline V gene are SGDLS and YYNGEE. This CDR3 has 16 amino acids. The sample consisted of naive CD4+ T cells sorted from blood. Documented subset: CD45RA+ positively selected. The V and J genes are TRBV9 and TRBJ2-3; a possible D gene is TRBD1 (6 bases). The origin of this receptor is a man aged 25-45 years in good health. As DNA, the CDR3 is TGTGCCAGCAGCGTAGATTGGGCAGGGGGCACAGATACGCAGTATTTT. The encoded protein is CASSVDWAGGTDTQYF.